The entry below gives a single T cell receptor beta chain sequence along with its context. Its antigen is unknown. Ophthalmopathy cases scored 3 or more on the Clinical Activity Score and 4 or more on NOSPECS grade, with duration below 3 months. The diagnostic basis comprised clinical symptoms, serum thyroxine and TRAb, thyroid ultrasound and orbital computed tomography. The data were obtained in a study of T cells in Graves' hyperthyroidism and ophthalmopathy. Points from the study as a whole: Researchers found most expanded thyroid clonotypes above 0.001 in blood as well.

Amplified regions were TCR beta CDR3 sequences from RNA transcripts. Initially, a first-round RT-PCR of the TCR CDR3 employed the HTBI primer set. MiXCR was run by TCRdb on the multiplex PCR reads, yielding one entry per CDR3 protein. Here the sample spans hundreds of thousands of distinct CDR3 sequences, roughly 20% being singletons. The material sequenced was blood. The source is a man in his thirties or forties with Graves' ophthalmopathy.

CDR3 sequence: CASSPSGQGFSQETQYF. Written as DNA, the CDR3 is TGTGCCAGCAGCCCTTCAGGACAGGGCTTTTCTCAAGAGACCCAGTACTTC. V usage is TRBV9 and J usage is TRBJ2-5; TRBD1 agrees at 8 bases. In germline, CDR1 is SGDLS, CDR2 YYNGEE. J was trimmed by 2 bases and V by 4 bases; bases with no gene match: 13. CDR3 size: 17 residues.